Following are 4 T cell receptor beta chains from one sample sequenced in a study of beta chain features in type 1 diabetes. Expressed TCRB transcripts were sequenced because the isolated RNA had all been reverse transcribed beforehand. Generated by immunoSEQ multiplex PCR, the TCRdb table keeps only in-frame clones and is missing some. The repertoire includes about 15,000 clones, roughly 67% of them detected once, and around 0.55% sits in the top ten. These receptors lack a known antigen. Study-level findings and limits: Shorter TCRB CDR3s, moderately but significantly so, marked every one of the four CD4+ subsets in Type 1 diabetes patients.

Sample: stem cell memory CD4+ T cells from blood. The receptor set was obtained from a woman aged 18-29 years with type 1 diabetes.

The chain uses TRBV27 and TRBJ1-4; D call uncertain. The V end lost 5 bases, the J end lost 2 bases, and 24 bases lay between the germline ends. CDR3 length: 19 amino acids. Per germline, CDR1 MNHEY and CDR2 SMNVEV (reference sequence). The CDR3 nucleotides read TGTGCCAGCAGTACCTTACACCGAGGTGGGTCCGCGACTAATGAAAAACTGTTTTTT. Translating it yields CASSTLHRGGSATNEKLFF.

V and J are TRBV6-1 and TRBJ1-1, with 10 nucleotides matching TRBD1. Looked up from germline, CDR1 is MNHNS and CDR2 is SASEGT. The CDR3 covers 14 residues. J gave up 5 bases and V 8 bases, and 8 bases lay outside the gene matches. The chain's CDR3 is CASDDRGPRTEAFF. The CDR3 DNA reads as TGTGCCAGCGATGACAGGGGGCCGAGGACTGAAGCTTTCTTT.

The chain couples TRBV5-1 to TRBJ1-2; D is undetermined. There are 14 residues in the CDR3. The germline gives CDR1 SGHRS, CDR2 YFSETQ. V lost 0 bases and J 3 bases, leaving 9 bases between the germline ends. CDR3: CASSLGSSDYGYTF. In DNA form, the CDR3 reads TGCGCCAGCAGCTTGGGTTCCTCTGACTATGGCTACACCTTC. The entire variable domain, with the rest obtained from reference TRBV5-1 and TRBJ1-2, is as follows: KAGVTQTPRYLIKTRGQQVTLSCSPISGHRSVSWYQQTPGQGLQFLFEYFSETQRNKGNFPGRFSGRQFSNSRSEMNVSTLELGDSALYLCASSLGSSDYGYTFGSGTRLTVV.

This clone was seen a handful of times. The chain has TRBV25-1 and TRBJ1-2; D is ambiguous. The CDR3 has 14 residues. The V gene lost 3 bases and the J gene lost 2 bases, with 10 bases spanning the gap. Germline assignment: CDR1 MGHDK and CDR2 SYGVNS. CDR3 DNA: TGTGCCAGCAGTGATCCCAGGCTGAACTATGGCTACACCTTC. This translates into CASSDPRLNYGYTF.